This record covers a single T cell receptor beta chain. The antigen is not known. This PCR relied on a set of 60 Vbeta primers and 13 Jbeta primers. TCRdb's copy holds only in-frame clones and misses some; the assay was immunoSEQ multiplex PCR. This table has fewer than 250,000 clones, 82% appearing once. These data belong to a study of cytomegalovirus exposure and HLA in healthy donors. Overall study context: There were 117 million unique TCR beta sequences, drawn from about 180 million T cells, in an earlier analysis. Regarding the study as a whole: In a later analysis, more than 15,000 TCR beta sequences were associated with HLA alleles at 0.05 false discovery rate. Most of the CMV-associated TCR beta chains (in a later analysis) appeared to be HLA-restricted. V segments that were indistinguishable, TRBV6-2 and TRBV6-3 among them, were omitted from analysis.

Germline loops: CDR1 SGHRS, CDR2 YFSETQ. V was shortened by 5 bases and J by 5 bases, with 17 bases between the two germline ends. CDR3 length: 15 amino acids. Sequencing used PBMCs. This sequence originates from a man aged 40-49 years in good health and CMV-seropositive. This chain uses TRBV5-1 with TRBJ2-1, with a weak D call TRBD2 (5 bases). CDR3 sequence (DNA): TGCGCCAGCAGATCGAACCGAGGGAAAGACAATGAGCAGTTCTTC. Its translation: CASRSNRGKDNEQFF.